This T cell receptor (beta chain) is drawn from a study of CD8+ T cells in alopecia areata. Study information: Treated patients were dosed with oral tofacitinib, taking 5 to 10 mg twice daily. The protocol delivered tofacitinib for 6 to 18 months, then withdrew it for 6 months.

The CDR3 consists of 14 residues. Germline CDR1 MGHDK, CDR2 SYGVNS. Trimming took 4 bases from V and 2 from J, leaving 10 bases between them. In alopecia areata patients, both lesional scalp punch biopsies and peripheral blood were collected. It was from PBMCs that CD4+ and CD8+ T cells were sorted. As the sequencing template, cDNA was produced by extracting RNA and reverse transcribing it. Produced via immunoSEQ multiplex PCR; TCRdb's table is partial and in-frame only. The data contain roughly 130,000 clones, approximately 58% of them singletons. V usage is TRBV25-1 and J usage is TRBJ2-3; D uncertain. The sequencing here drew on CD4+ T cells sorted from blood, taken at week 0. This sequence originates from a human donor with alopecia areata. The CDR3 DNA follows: TGTGCCAGCAGTGCAATTTTCTCCACAGATACGCAGTATTTT. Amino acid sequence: CASSAIFSTDTQYF.